Each of the 3 T cell receptor beta chains below was sequenced from the same sample in a study of cytomegalovirus exposure and HLA in healthy donors. Sequencing used immunoSEQ multiplex PCR; TCRdb keeps in-frame clones, though not all of them. The table shows about 78,000 clones, with almost 97% occurring only once. The sequencing sample was made of PBMCs. The receptor set was obtained from a man younger than 35 in good health and CMV-seropositive.

This chain connects TRBV6-1 to TRBJ1-2; TRBD1 agrees at 7 bases. Germline values: CDR1 MNHNS, CDR2 SASEGT. Trimming took 0 bases from V and 3 from J; bases not matched to a gene: 16. The CDR3 spans 19 residues. The CDR3 nucleotides read TGTGCCAGCAGTGAAGCGATGTATGGTCGTACAGGGGATGACTATGGCTACACCTTC. The encoded protein is CASSEAMYGRTGDDYGYTF.

This clone appeared a single time. V is TRBV6-6 and J is TRBJ1-1, with a possible D match to TRBD1 (6 bases). The V and J ends lost 0 bases and 3 bases respectively, with 11 bases between them. The CDR3 runs to 15 residues. The germline V gene has CDR1 MNHNY and CDR2 SVGAGI (reference sequence). The CDR3 loop is CASSYSLSGDTEAFF. DNA for the CDR3: TGTGCCAGCAGTTACTCCCTGTCAGGGGACACTGAAGCTTTCTTT.

The J gene is TRBJ2-7, the V gene TRBV18, with D perhaps TRBD2 (5 bases). Trimming took off 2 bases at V and 6 bases at J, with 8 bases between the two ends. Per the germline V gene, CDR1 is KGHSH and CDR2 is LQKENI. The CDR3 consists of 12 residues. For the CDR3, the DNA is TGTGCCAGCTCACCAGAAGGGAGCGAGCAGTACTTC. Translating it yields CASSPEGSEQYF.